A single sample gave rise to the 9 T cell receptor beta chains below, sequenced in a study of T cell clonality in common variable immunodeficiency. Study results and limitations: Fewer deletions and N-nucleotide insertions were reportedly seen in common variable immunodeficiency TCR beta sequences.

Here immunoSEQ multiplex PCR was the method, and the copy in TCRdb shows in-frame clones only, minus some. The sample presents 20,000 to 30,000 clones, none singletons. These receptors are not linked to any known antigen. The sequenced material came from peripheral blood mononuclear cells. Source of these receptors: a human donor with common variable immunodeficiency.

This clone came up many times. The DNA ends 3 residues before the CDR3 does, and the rest of the CDR3 is filled in from the germline J gene. The chain has TRBV7-9 and TRBJ2-7; possibly TRBD1 for D (6 bases). The CDR3 extends over 13 amino acids. V shed 3 bases and J shed 6 bases, with 12 bases lying between them. Per the germline V gene, CDR1 is SEHNR and CDR2 is FQNEAQ (reference sequence). The part of the CDR3 DNA that was read is TGTGCCAGCAGCTTGGGCAGGGGCTCCGAG. Amino acids: CASSLGRGSE. In full, the CDR3 reads CASSLGRGSEQYF.

This clone was seen a handful of times. The CDR3 extends 3 residues past the end of the read, so its final part is completed from the germline J gene. This chain joins TRBV5-1 and TRBJ2-1, with 9 bases aligning to TRBD2. The V segment lost 4 bases and the J segment 9 bases; nucleotides outside the gene matches: 17. The germline CDR1 and CDR2 sequences are SGHRS and YFSETQ. The CDR3 consists of 17 residues. Incomplete CDR3 DNA: TGCGCCAGCAGCCATTGGGGTTTAGCGGGAGATAAGGCTGAG. It translates to CASSHWGLAGDKAE. The entire CDR3 sequence reads CASSHWGLAGDKAEQFF. Using reference TRBV5-1 and TRBJ2-1 for the parts outside the CDR3, the full variable domain is KAGVTQTPRYLIKTRGQQVTLSCSPISGHRSVSWYQQTPGQGLQFLFEYFSETQRNKGNFPGRFSGRQFSNSRSEMNVSTLELGDSALYLCASSHWGLAGDKAEQFFGPGTRLTVL.

Comments on this clone: The read stops 3 residues short of the end of the CDR3; the missing end is completed from the germline J gene. The chain couples TRBV7-2 to TRBJ1-2; D unclear. Trimming pared 5 bases from V and 0 bases from J, leaving 10 bases between. CDR1 and CDR2 (germline): SGHTA, FQGNSA. The CDR3 extends over 14 amino acids. The covered CDR3 bases are TGTGCCAGCAGCCGCGGGAGACCTAACTATGGC. Its translation is CASSRGRPNYG. The CDR3 in full is CASSRGRPNYGYTF.

Many counts were recorded for this clone. The read ends 3 residues before the CDR3 terminus; that terminus is restored from the germline J gene. The chain couples TRBV5-1 to TRBJ1-1; 10 bases map to TRBD1. J gave up 4 bases and V 1 base, and 1 base lay outside the gene matches. Germline CDR1 SGHRS, CDR2 YFSETQ. The CDR3 is 14 residues long. The sequenced part of the CDR3 DNA is TGCGCCAGCAGCTTGAGGACAGGGGGCACTGAA. Residues: CASSLRTGGTE. The entire CDR3 protein reads CASSLRTGGTEAFF.

This clone was detected ten times or more. The read ends 3 residues early relative to the CDR3; the germline J gene fills the gap. The chain links TRBV28 to TRBJ2-5; TRBD2 is a possible D gene (5 bases). V was trimmed by 5 bases and J by 5 bases, leaving 21 bases between them. The CDR3 sequence is 16 residues long. Germline V gene lookup returns CDR1 MDHEN and CDR2 SYDVKM. This CDR3 is CASSPPLFSGRETQYF. The sequenced part of the CDR3 DNA is TGTGCCAGCAGTCCACCGCTTTTCAGCGGACGGGAGACC.

The CDR3 sequence: CASSPGGLVAEAFF. The sequenced part of the CDR3 DNA is TGTGCCAGCAGCCCGGGGGGGTTGGTCGCTGAA. This chain links TRBV7-2 with TRBJ1-1; possible D gene TRBD1, 5 bases. With the read ending 3 residues before the CDR3 end, the germline J gene is used to fill in that end. This CDR3 spans 14 amino acids. Trimming removed 5 bases from V and 6 bases from J, with 16 bases in between. Germline loops: CDR1 SGHTA, CDR2 FQGNSA.

This clone was observed at least ten times. The DNA ends 3 residues before the CDR3 does, and the rest of the CDR3 is filled in from the germline J gene. V is TRBV12-5 and J is TRBJ2-5, with 7 bases lining up with TRBD1. The ends lost 6 bases at V and 4 bases at J; junction bases unmatched: 14. Germline V lookup: CDR1 LGHNT, CDR2 FRNRAP. This CDR3 has 16 amino acids. The CDR3 region is CASGTYRGIGRETQYF. CDR3 DNA (partial): TGTGCTAGTGGAACCTACAGGGGAATCGGAAGAGAGACC.

This clone was counted at least ten times. The sequenced fragment ends 3 residues before the CDR3 boundary, so the rest is inferred from the germline J gene. The chain combines TRBV29-1 with TRBJ2-3; 9 nucleotides match TRBD1. Germline V gene sequence: CDR1 SQVTM, CDR2 ANQGSEA. The CDR3 extends over 14 amino acids. Trimming removed 8 bases from V and 0 bases from J; junction bases left unmatched: 6. The CDR3 sequence: CSLTGGTSTDTQYF. CDR3 bases read: TGCAGCCTCACAGGGGGCACTAGCACAGATACG.

In this sample, this clone turned up many times. Sequencing ends 3 residues short of the CDR3 end; the germline J gene provides the rest. The chain carries TRBV14 and TRBJ2-1; 14 bases map to TRBD2. Per germline, CDR1 SGHDN and CDR2 FVKESK. The CDR3 extends over 16 amino acids. Trimming removed 1 base from V and 7 bases from J; junction bases left unmatched: 3. Incomplete CDR3 DNA: TGTGCCAGCAGCCAAGGACTAGCGGGGGGGCAGAATGAG. As protein: CASSQGLAGGQNE. The CDR3 as a whole reads CASSQGLAGGQNEQFF. The variable domain in full, completed from reference TRBV14 and TRBJ2-1, reads EAGVTQFPSHSVIEKGQTVTLRCDPISGHDNLYWYRRVMGKEIKFLLHFVKESKQDESGMPNNRFLAERTGGTYSTLKVQPAELEDSGVYFCASSQGLAGGQNEQFFGPGTRLTVL.